The 21 T cell receptor beta chains presented below share a single source sample, sequenced in a study of beta chain features in type 1 diabetes. The isolated RNA, all of it, was reverse transcribed, so expressed TCRB transcripts were what got sequenced. Measured with immunoSEQ multiplex PCR; TCRdb has only the in-frame clones, and not every one. Found here are approximately 250,000 clones, roughly 9.6% of them singletons; the top ten hold less than 0.035%. The specimen sequenced was naive CD4+ T cells from blood. Every receptor here comes from a young woman in good health.

The chain is built from TRBV20-1 and TRBJ2-5; TRBD2 is a possible D gene (5 bases). The CDR3 covers 10 residues. Deletions cut 6 bases from V and 7 bases from J, with 9 bases between. The germline V gene has CDR1 DFQATT and CDR2 SNEGSKA (reference sequence). The CDR3 DNA sequence: TGCAGTGCCCGTGAGGGGACCCAGTACTTC. It specifies CSAREGTQYF.

The genes are TRBV5-1 and TRBJ1-1, with a weak D call TRBD1 (5 bases). The CDR3 length is 15 residues. Germline CDR1 reads SGHRS; CDR2 reads YFSETQ. Trimming removed 5 bases at V and 4 bases at J, with 18 bases between. The CDR3 DNA reads as TGCGCCAGCAGTCTTCAATGGACATCCCCCACTGAAGCTTTCTTT. This gives the protein CASSLQWTSPTEAFF.

The V and J genes are TRBV9 and TRBJ2-1; 9 bases are a match to TRBD1. The CDR3 covers 15 residues. Germline assignment: CDR1 SGDLS and CDR2 YYNGEE. V lost 0 bases and J lost 7; bases outside the gene matches: 5. In DNA form, the CDR3 reads TGTGCCAGCAGCGTAGGGGGACAGGGCTTTAATGAGCAGTTCTTC. Its translation: CASSVGGQGFNEQFF.

Only a few counts were recorded for this clone. This chain connects TRBV15 to TRBJ2-2; TRBD1 aligns across 8 bases. V was clipped by 2 bases and J by 1 base; unmatched bases: 6. Germline V gene sequence: CDR1 LNHNV, CDR2 YYDKDF (reference sequence). This CDR3 comprises 17 residues. The chain's CDR3 is CATSRLGGQGNTGELFF. In DNA form, the CDR3 reads TGTGCCACCAGCAGATTGGGAGGACAGGGGAACACCGGGGAGCTGTTTTTT.

The chain combines TRBV5-6 with TRBJ1-1, with 8 bases fitting TRBD1. The CDR3 extends over 17 amino acids. V shed 0 bases, J shed 2 bases, and the junction held 9 bases outside the gene matches. Germline V CDR1 and CDR2: SGHDT, YYEEEE. CDR3: CASSLAQGAMGNTEAFF. The CDR3 nucleotides read TGTGCCAGCAGCTTGGCCCAGGGGGCGATGGGCAACACTGAAGCTTTCTTT.

The chain is built from TRBV29-1 and TRBJ2-6, with 7 positions matching TRBD1. Germline V gene sequence: CDR1 SQVTM, CDR2 ANQGSEA. V lost 8 bases to trimming and J lost 4 bases; unmatched junction nucleotides: 11. This CDR3 contains 15 residues. CDR3 protein: CSIRQGTDGANVLTF. The CDR3 DNA reads TGCAGCATCCGACAGGGAACGGACGGGGCCAACGTCCTGACTTTC.

As concerns this clone: A junction boundary mismatches the germline segment, possibly from a read error. The rearrangement uses TRBV5-6 and TRBJ1-2; TRBD1 matches 7 bases. Per the germline V gene, CDR1 is SGHDT and CDR2 is YYEEEE. The CDR3 loop spans 12 amino acids. CDR3: CASSFDLGQFRF. The CDR3 nucleotides read TGTGCCAGCAGCTTTGACCTGGGACAGTTCCGCTTC.

This clone was counted between two and nine times. The CDR3 region is CASSLTSGRRTGELFF. The CDR3 region has the DNA TGCGCCAGCAGCTTGACTAGCGGGAGACGCACCGGGGAGCTGTTTTTT. The V call is TRBV5-1, the J call TRBJ2-2; 11 nucleotides align to TRBD2. V trimming: 1 base; J trimming: 4 bases; junction bases outside the gene matches: 3. Per the germline V gene, CDR1 is SGHRS and CDR2 is YFSETQ. This CDR3 comprises 16 residues.

This clone has more than one count but fewer than ten. This sequence joins TRBV27 and TRBJ1-4, with D possibly TRBD1 on 5 matching bases. V dropped 6 bases and J dropped 8 bases, with 16 bases sitting between them. CDR3 length: 14 residues. Germline V gene sequence: CDR1 MNHEY, CDR2 SMNVEV (reference sequence). The CDR3 reads CASRKYEAGEKLFF. The CDR3 DNA reads as TGTGCCAGCAGGAAGTACGAGGCAGGGGAAAAACTGTTTTTT.

This clone was observed a handful of times. The rearrangement links TRBV9 to TRBJ2-3, with D perhaps matching TRBD2 (7 bases). V was pared by 4 bases and J by 3 bases, with 21 bases between. Germline lookup yields CDR1 SGDLS and CDR2 YYNGEE. CDR3 size: 17 residues. Here the CDR3 DNA reads TGTGCCAGCAGCTGGGGGGCGGGAGCTCTTGGTACAGATACGCAGTATTTT. As protein: CASSWGAGALGTDTQYF.

This rearrangement joins TRBV11-2 to TRBJ2-7; D possibly corresponds to TRBD2 (5 bases). Trimming removed 0 bases from V and 3 bases from J, with 21 bases in between. Germline V gene lookup returns CDR1 SGHAT and CDR2 FQNNGV. CDR3 size: 18 residues. CDR3 sequence: CASSLDDLGRVPDYEQYF. The DNA of the CDR3 is TGTGCCAGCAGCTTAGATGATCTTGGGCGGGTCCCGGACTACGAGCAGTACTTC.

This clone has a handful of counts. The rearrangement links TRBV2 to TRBJ1-2; no definite D call. Deletions cut 11 bases from V and 6 bases from J, with 16 bases between. Germline-derived CDR1 and CDR2 are SNHLY and FYNNEI. The CDR3 loop spans 12 amino acids. The CDR3 region is CAVGELRNGYTF. The CDR3 DNA follows: TGTGCCGTCGGGGAATTAAGGAATGGCTACACCTTC. Looking up the rest from reference TRBV2 and TRBJ1-2 gives the full variable domain: EPEVTQTPSHQVTQMGQEVILRCVPISNHLYFYWYRQILGQKVEFLVSFYNNEISEKSEIFDDQFSVERPDGSNFTLKIRSTKLEDSAMYFCAVGELRNGYTFGSGTRLTVV.

The chain uses TRBV6-1 and TRBJ1-1; 7 bases are shared with TRBD1. V shed 2 bases, J shed 1 base, and the junction held 4 bases outside the gene matches. This CDR3 contains 15 residues. Looked up from germline, CDR1 is MNHNS and CDR2 is SASEGT. The CDR3 spells CASSEPGQSNTEAFF. The CDR3 DNA follows: TGTGCCAGCAGTGAACCGGGACAGTCGAACACTGAAGCTTTCTTT.

J is TRBJ1-1 and V is TRBV30; possible D gene TRBD1, 5 bases. Per germline, CDR1 GTSNPN and CDR2 SVGIG (reference sequence). The CDR3 loop spans 13 amino acids. Trimming stripped 4 bases from V and 10 bases from J, with 19 bases between. The CDR3 DNA reads as TGTGCCTGGAACCCCTCAACGGGGGTCAGAGCTTTCTTT. It translates to CAWNPSTGVRAFF.

This clone was detected a few times. The chain has TRBV9 and TRBJ1-2; D not resolved. Germline assignment: CDR1 SGDLS and CDR2 YYNGEE. The CDR3 consists of 13 residues. V gave up 0 bases and J gave up 7 bases, with 10 bases separating them. The CDR3 protein is CASSVVSGSGYTF. In DNA form, the CDR3 reads TGTGCCAGCAGCGTAGTTTCGGGTTCTGGCTACACCTTC. The variable domain in full, with the rest retrieved from reference TRBV9 and TRBJ1-2, is DSGVTQTPKHLITATGQRVTLRCSPRSGDLSVYWYQQSLDQGLQFLIQYYNGEERAKGNILERFSAQQFPDLHSELNLSSLELGDSALYFCASSVVSGSGYTFGSGTRLTVV.

The chain employs TRBV4-1 and TRBJ2-1; 8 bases map to TRBD1. The CDR3 covers 15 residues. Germline V gene data show CDR1 as MGHRA and CDR2 as YSYEKL. Trimming removed 3 bases from V and 5 bases from J; junction bases left unmatched: 6. The CDR3 region is CASSHSDRDHNEQFF. The CDR3 nucleotides read TGCGCCAGCAGCCATTCGGACAGGGATCACAATGAGCAGTTCTTC.

There are a few counts of this clone. The chain carries TRBV10-2 and TRBJ2-3; the D gene is possibly TRBD2 (5 bases). Germline loops: CDR1 WSHSY, CDR2 SAAADI. Trimming shortened V by 2 bases and J by 4 bases, and 10 bases separated the two germline ends. The CDR3 contains 14 residues. The CDR3 nucleotides read TGCGCCAGCAGTGAGGGTCGGGGTCCAGATACGCAGTATTTT. This encodes CASSEGRGPDTQYF.

The V gene is TRBV30, the J gene TRBJ2-6; 7 positions agree with TRBD1. The ends lost 3 bases at V and 4 bases at J; junction bases unmatched: 9. Germline V CDR1 and CDR2: GTSNPN, SVGIG (reference sequence). The CDR3 covers 16 residues. The CDR3: CAWRRQGVTGANVLTF. In DNA, the CDR3 is TGTGCCTGGAGAAGACAGGGTGTAACCGGGGCCAACGTCCTGACTTTC.

CDR3 amino acids: CASSLDRAGGPFLKFF. CDR3 nucleotides: TGCGCCAGCAGCTTGGATCGAGCGGGAGGGCCGTTTCTCAAGTTCTTC. The rearrangement joins TRBV5-1 to TRBJ2-1; 10 bases line up with TRBD2. Trimming cost V 0 bases and J 14 bases; bases outside gene matches: 14. This CDR3 has 16 residues. Germline V gene sequence: CDR1 SGHRS, CDR2 YFSETQ.

This clone was found a few times. The chain couples TRBV25-1 to TRBJ1-1; TRBD1 agrees at 7 bases. Germline V gene lookup returns CDR1 MGHDK and CDR2 SYGVNS. The CDR3 runs to 16 residues. J lost 6 bases, V lost 3 bases, and 13 bases had no gene match. The CDR3 protein is CASSEYLWDSASEAFF. CDR3 nucleotide sequence: TGTGCCAGCAGTGAGTACCTTTGGGACAGCGCCTCTGAAGCTTTCTTT.

This chain connects TRBV30 to TRBJ1-1; TRBD1 matches 8 bases. Germline V gene sequence: CDR1 GTSNPN, CDR2 SVGIG (reference sequence). The CDR3 loop spans 15 amino acids. With 4 bases clipped from V and 4 bases from J, the junction kept 11 bases outside the gene matches. For the CDR3, the DNA is TGTGCCTGGAAAATCCCGGCAGGGGGCGTCACTGAAGCTTTCTTT. Protein: CAWKIPAGGVTEAFF.